Following are 6 T cell receptor beta chains from one sample sequenced in a study of cytomegalovirus exposure and HLA in healthy donors. Primers: 60 Vbeta forward and 13 Jbeta reverse. Sequencing was performed with immunoSEQ multiplex PCR; in TCRdb, only in-frame clones are kept and a portion is missing. The sample lists about 100,000 clones, about 77% occurring once. Specimen: PBMCs. These receptors were obtained from a woman aged 45-65 years in good health and CMV-seropositive.

V gene TRBV19 combines with J gene TRBJ1-2; 9 bases match TRBD1. Trimming at V came to 6 bases and at J to 4 bases, leaving 12 bases not matched to a gene. The CDR3 totals 16 residues. Per germline, CDR1 LNHDA and CDR2 SQIVND (reference sequence). CDR3 sequence: CASSPGQGIFFYGYTF. As DNA, the CDR3 is TGTGCCAGTAGCCCCGGACAGGGGATTTTCTTCTATGGCTACACCTTC.

V and J are TRBV19 and TRBJ1-1; possible D gene TRBD1, 5 bases. The germline CDR1 and CDR2 sequences are LNHDA and SQIVND (reference sequence). V lost 3 bases and J lost 6, with 20 bases in between. The CDR3 contains 16 residues. CDR3 nucleotides: TGTGCCAGTAGTATGGGGCGGGGACTAGGGTTCGCTGAAGCTTTCTTT. Amino acid sequence: CASSMGRGLGFAEAFF.

V usage is TRBV4-2 and J usage is TRBJ2-1; TRBD2 agrees at 14 bases. From germline, CDR1 is LGHNA and CDR2 YNFKEQ. V was pared by 1 base and J by 0 bases, with 5 bases of the junction left unmatched. The CDR3 covers 19 residues. CDR3 sequence: CASSQVSGTSGSSYNEQFF. The DNA of the CDR3 is TGTGCCAGCAGCCAAGTATCAGGGACTAGCGGGAGCTCCTACAATGAGCAGTTCTTC.

This clone was seen a few times. The V call is TRBV10-3, the J call TRBJ2-3; TRBD1 matches 7 bases. J gave up 5 bases and V 2 bases, and 7 bases lay outside the gene matches. Germline CDR1 and CDR2: ENHRY and SYGVKD. This CDR3 has 15 residues. CDR3 loop: CAISEDRGPRDTQYF. The CDR3, as DNA: TGTGCCATCAGTGAGGATAGGGGGCCCAGAGATACGCAGTATTTT.

This clone was recorded a few times. The chain couples TRBV5-1 to TRBJ1-6, with 8 bases fitting TRBD1. Unmatched junction bases numbered 6, after V lost 1 base and J lost 9 bases. Per the germline V gene, CDR1 is SGHRS and CDR2 is YFSETQ. The CDR3 consists of 15 residues. The CDR3 region is CASSLKGQGGSPLHF. CDR3 nucleotide sequence: TGCGCCAGCAGCTTGAAAGGACAGGGTGGTTCACCCCTCCACTTT.

The V call is TRBV6-6, the J call TRBJ2-7; a possible D gene is TRBD2 (6 bases). CDR3 length: 15 residues. Germline assignment: CDR1 MNHNY and CDR2 SVGAGI (reference sequence). The V end lost 6 bases, the J end lost 1 base, and 16 bases lay between the germline ends. The CDR3 protein is CASSGGLFTSYEQYF. As DNA, the CDR3 is TGTGCCAGCAGCGGGGGACTGTTCACTTCCTACGAGCAGTACTTC.